The 32 T cell receptor beta chains presented below share a single source sample, sequenced in a study of cytomegalovirus exposure and HLA in healthy donors. With 60 Vbeta and 13 Jbeta primers, the PCR was carried out. Clones were read by immunoSEQ multiplex PCR, and TCRdb kept only the in-frame ones, dropping some. The sample consists of 250,000 to 350,000 clones, around 80% of them appearing once. The sample was PBMCs. Receptors originate from a girl aged 2-9 years in good health and CMV-seronegative.

The chain has TRBV10-3 and TRBJ2-2, with a possible D match to TRBD1 (5 bases). This CDR3 has 16 amino acids. Germline V gene sequence: CDR1 ENHRY, CDR2 SYGVKD. V was trimmed by 6 bases and J by 1 base, leaving 15 bases between them. Here the CDR3 reads CAISAEQVLNTGELFF. CDR3 in DNA: TGTGCCATCAGCGCTGAACAGGTGCTGAACACCGGGGAGCTGTTTTTT.

Note on this clone: One junction end disagrees with the germline gene, perhaps due to a read error. The gene calls are TRBV2 and TRBJ2-5, with 7 bases identical to TRBD1. Germline loops: CDR1 SNHLY, CDR2 FYNNEI. The CDR3 covers 15 residues. CDR3 in amino acids: CASREDRESMETQYF. Here the CDR3 DNA reads TGTGCCAGCAGGGAAGACAGGGAGTCAATGGAGACCCAGTACTTC.

In nucleotides, the CDR3 is TGTGCCAGCAGTTTTCCCGGACAGGGGGCGCCTGACACCTTC. This codes for CASSFPGQGAPDTF. The chain carries TRBV28 and TRBJ1-2; 11 bases agree with TRBD1. Germline V gene data show CDR1 as MDHEN and CDR2 as SYDVKM. The V segment lost 3 bases and the J segment 12 bases; nucleotides outside the gene matches: 9. This CDR3 region has 14 residues.

This rearrangement joins TRBV28 to TRBJ2-3; 7 bases fit TRBD2. Germline V gene lookup returns CDR1 MDHEN and CDR2 SYDVKM. Unmatched junction bases numbered 8, after V lost 3 bases and J lost 2 bases. This CDR3 is built from 16 residues. The CDR3 loop is CASSFKRGEFTDTQYF. In DNA form, the CDR3 reads TGTGCCAGCAGTTTCAAACGGGGGGAATTCACAGATACGCAGTATTTT.

The rearrangement uses TRBV7-8 and TRBJ2-1, with 12 bases aligning to TRBD2. Germline V gene lookup returns CDR1 SGHVS and CDR2 FQNEAQ. The length of the CDR3 is 19 residues. Unmatched junction bases numbered 25, after V lost 7 bases and J lost 12 bases. The CDR3 loop reads CASTDSGLAGLYPIWVQFF. The CDR3 coding sequence is TGTGCCAGCACTGATTCTGGACTAGCGGGACTGTACCCTATCTGGGTGCAGTTCTTC.

The genes are TRBV6-5 and TRBJ2-5; tentative D call: TRBD2 (5 bases). The DNA end favors TRBJ2-7, so the J call may be wrong. The germline CDR1 and CDR2 sequences are MNHEY and SVGAGI. The CDR3 loop spans 14 amino acids. CDR3: CASSYSVEGYEQYF. As DNA, the CDR3 is TGTGCCAGCAGTTACTCGGTCGAGGGCTACGAGCAGTACTTC.

The CDR3, as DNA: TGTGCCAGCACTGCTCTAGGAGGGAGCACAGATACGCAGTATTTT. It yields the protein CASTALGGSTDTQYF. The chain uses TRBV6-5 and TRBJ2-3; D might be TRBD2 (6 bases). This CDR3 spans 15 amino acids. The germline gives CDR1 MNHEY, CDR2 SVGAGI. V was shortened by 7 bases and J by 0 bases, with 14 bases between the two germline ends.

V usage is TRBV29-1 and J usage is TRBJ2-1; 11 bases align to TRBD2. J was trimmed by 4 bases and V by 4 bases; bases with no gene match: 9. The CDR3 extends over 16 amino acids. Germline CDR1 is SQVTM and CDR2 is ANQGSEA. CDR3: CSVVAGGLGGYNEQFF. In nucleotides, the CDR3 is TGCAGCGTTGTAGCGGGAGGGCTCGGGGGTTACAATGAGCAGTTCTTC.

The V call is TRBV2, the J call TRBJ1-5; TRBD1 matches 10 bases. CDR1 is SNHLY, CDR2 FYNNEI, per germline. The V segment lost 7 bases and the J segment 5 bases; nucleotides outside the gene matches: 8. The CDR3 contains 15 residues. CDR3 bases: TGTGCCAGCAAACTCGGGACAGGGGTGCATCAGCCCCAGCATTTT. Translated, it gives CASKLGTGVHQPQHF.

This chain connects TRBV6-6 to TRBJ1-2, with 7 bases lining up with TRBD1. J lost 8 bases, V lost 2 bases, and 11 bases had no gene match. The length of the CDR3 is 15 residues. Germline-derived CDR1 and CDR2 are MNHNY and SVGAGI (reference sequence). The CDR3 region is CASSYSPGGSKGYTF. As DNA, the CDR3 is TGTGCCAGCAGTTACAGTCCAGGGGGAAGCAAGGGCTACACCTTC.

This chain joins TRBV4-1 and TRBJ2-7; TRBD1 matches 8 bases. J lost 1 base, V lost 1 base, and 9 bases had no gene match. Germline CDR1 and CDR2: MGHRA and YSYEKL. The CDR3 loop spans 17 amino acids. The CDR3 sequence: CASSQVVGRDRSYEQYF. The CDR3 DNA reads as TGCGCCAGCAGCCAAGTTGTGGGACGGGACAGGTCCTACGAGCAGTACTTC.

This clone was recorded once. The chain has TRBV19 and TRBJ1-1; the D gene is possibly TRBD1 (6 bases). There are 14 residues in the CDR3. With 6 bases removed from V and 4 bases from J, the gap between germline ends came to 15 bases. CDR1 and CDR2 from the germline V gene are LNHDA and SQIVND (reference sequence). The CDR3 loop reads CASSTQTGITEAFF. The CDR3 nucleotides are TGTGCCAGTAGCACCCAGACAGGCATCACTGAAGCTTTCTTT.

The chain links TRBV6-5 to TRBJ2-7; D ambiguous. This CDR3 spans 15 amino acids. Trimming stripped 3 bases from V and 5 bases from J, with 17 bases between. The germline CDR1 and CDR2 sequences are MNHEY and SVGAGI. The DNA of the CDR3 is TGTGCCAGCAGTTATCAGGCTAACGTCGCCCACGAGCAGTACTTC. As protein: CASSYQANVAHEQYF.

This chain uses TRBV6-5 with TRBJ2-7, with 7 nucleotides matching TRBD1. The germline V gene encodes CDR1 MNHEY and CDR2 SVGAGI. This CDR3 is 13 amino acids long. J gave up 2 bases and V 4 bases, and 2 bases lay outside the gene matches. The CDR3 sequence: CASSFGTAYEQYF. In DNA, the CDR3 is TGTGCCAGCAGTTTCGGGACAGCCTACGAGCAGTACTTC.

The genes are TRBV11-2 and TRBJ2-5; D is ambiguous. Germline CDR1 SGHAT, CDR2 FQNNGV. V was shortened by 5 bases and J by 2 bases, with 3 bases between the two germline ends. This CDR3 contains 11 residues. CDR3 sequence (DNA): TGTGCCAGCAGCCCTCAAGAGACCCAGTACTTC. Its translation: CASSPQETQYF.

The CDR3 DNA follows: TGTGCCAGTAGCTGGGACGGGAGAGGGCAGTTCTTC. The encoded protein is CASSWDGRGQFF. The chain links TRBV19 to TRBJ2-1; possibly TRBD2 for D (6 bases). Trimming shortened V by 6 bases and J by 12 bases, and 15 bases separated the two germline ends. CDR1 is LNHDA and CDR2 is SQIVND in the germline V gene (reference sequence). The CDR3 length is 12 residues.

This chain links TRBV2 with TRBJ2-7; a weak D match, TRBD2 (5 bases). The CDR3 extends over 15 amino acids. Germline V lookup: CDR1 SNHLY, CDR2 FYNNEI. V was pared by 5 bases and J by 3 bases, with 17 bases between. CDR3: CASSPPLGRYYEQYF. DNA of the CDR3: TGTGCCAGCAGTCCTCCACTAGGGAGATACTACGAGCAGTACTTC.

This clone has more than one count but fewer than ten. J is TRBJ2-5 and V is TRBV6-1; 9 bases line up with TRBD1. CDR3 size: 14 residues. The V segment lost 5 bases and the J segment 5 bases; nucleotides outside the gene matches: 6. Germline CDR1 MNHNS, CDR2 SASEGT. CDR3 sequence (DNA): TGTGCCAGCAGTTATCATGGACAGGGGGAGACCCAGTACTTC. As protein: CASSYHGQGETQYF.

The gene calls are TRBV11-2 and TRBJ2-7, with D possibly matching TRBD2 (5 bases). The germline V and J ends were trimmed by 3 bases and 2 bases, with 14 bases remaining between them. Germline CDR1 SGHAT, CDR2 FQNNGV. The CDR3 spans 15 residues. The DNA of the CDR3 is TGTGCCAGCAGCTTTCTCCGGGGTTTTGCCTACGAGCAGTACTTC. Its protein product is CASSFLRGFAYEQYF. Variable domain in full (rest from reference TRBV11-2 and TRBJ2-7): EAGVAQSPRYKIIEKRQSVAFWCNPISGHATLYWYQQILGQGPKLLIQFQNNGVVDDSQLPKDRFSAERLKGVDSTLKIQPAKLEDSAVYLCASSFLRGFAYEQYFGPGTRLTVT.

The chain has TRBV27 and TRBJ1-2, with D perhaps matching TRBD1 (5 bases). The CDR3 consists of 13 residues. V gave up 3 bases and J gave up 8 bases, with 13 bases separating them. Germline lookup yields CDR1 MNHEY and CDR2 SMNVEV (reference sequence). The CDR3 region is CASSFTQGMGYTF. CDR3 DNA: TGTGCCAGCAGTTTCACCCAGGGTATGGGCTACACCTTC.

The chain links TRBV5-4 to TRBJ2-1; D is uncertain. V lost 4 bases and J 6 bases, leaving 17 bases between the germline ends. Germline lookup yields CDR1 SGHNT and CDR2 YYREEE (reference sequence). This CDR3 is 15 amino acids long. The CDR3 sequence is CASSLPKWALNEQFF. DNA of the CDR3: TGTGCCAGCAGCCTTCCTAAATGGGCGCTCAATGAGCAGTTCTTC.

The V call is TRBV21-1, the J call TRBJ2-3; the table's D call TRBD2 went unverified against the DNA. TRBV21-1 is assigned pseudogene status. CDR3 length: 18 residues. The CDR3, as DNA: TGTGCCAGCAGCAAAGAGATAAGCCTAGCGGGAGGCACAGATACGCAGTATTTT. The encoded protein is CASSKEISLAGGTDTQYF.

The rearrangement links TRBV19 to TRBJ1-5; maybe TRBD1 (6 bases). V was cut by 5 bases and J by 0 bases, with 8 bases left in between. Per germline, CDR1 LNHDA and CDR2 SQIVND (reference sequence). The CDR3 is 14 residues long. CDR3 residues: CASSGQSSNQPQHF. The CDR3 DNA sequence: TGTGCCAGTAGTGGACAGTCTAGCAATCAGCCCCAGCATTTT.

The chain employs TRBV5-1 and TRBJ2-7; 15 bases are a match to TRBD2. Germline V gives CDR1 SGHRS, CDR2 YFSETQ. V shed 2 bases and J 3 bases; nucleotides not matched to a gene: 6. CDR3 length: 17 amino acids. The CDR3 loop is CASSLGTSGRHHYEQYF. The CDR3 DNA reads as TGCGCCAGCAGCTTAGGGACTAGCGGGAGGCACCACTACGAGCAGTACTTC.

This chain links TRBV18 with TRBJ2-3; 8 bases are a match to TRBD2. After removal of 3 bases from V and 0 bases from J, the junction contained 2 bases not matched to a gene. The CDR3 has 15 residues. Looked up from germline, CDR1 is KGHSH and CDR2 is LQKENI. CDR3 DNA: TGTGCCAGCTCACCGTCTAGCGGGAGCACAGATACGCAGTATTTT. It translates to CASSPSSGSTDTQYF.

This clone was recorded once. The rearrangement joins TRBV28 to TRBJ1-2, with 7 bases matching TRBD1. V lost 6 bases to trimming and J lost 6 bases; unmatched junction nucleotides: 7. The CDR3 contains 13 residues. Germline CDR1 and CDR2: MDHEN and SYDVKM. In DNA form, the CDR3 reads TGTGCCAGCAGCCAAGGGGGCGCGAATGGCTACACCTTC. Amino acid sequence: CASSQGGANGYTF.

This chain connects TRBV19 to TRBJ1-4, with TRBD1 as a possible D gene (5 bases). V gave up 3 bases and J gave up 5 bases, with 10 bases separating them. The CDR3 totals 14 residues. The germline V gene has CDR1 LNHDA and CDR2 SQIVND (reference sequence). In DNA, the CDR3 is TGTGCCAGTAGTATTTGGGGCGCAAATGAAAAACTGTTTTTT. This codes for CASSIWGANEKLFF. The complete variable domain, with remaining parts taken from reference TRBV19 and TRBJ1-4, reads DGGITQSPKYLFRKEGQNVTLSCEQNLNHDAMYWYRQDPGQGLRLIYYSQIVNDFQKGDIAEGYSVSREKKESFPLTVTSAQKNPTAFYLCASSIWGANEKLFFGSGTQLSVL.

The chain has TRBV5-6 and TRBJ2-7; 8 nucleotides match TRBD1. Germline V gene data show CDR1 as SGHDT and CDR2 as YYEEEE. This CDR3 region has 15 residues. V lost 0 bases and J lost 2; bases outside the gene matches: 4. CDR3 residues: CASSLAGQGTYEQYF. The CDR3 DNA is TGTGCCAGCAGCTTGGCCGGACAGGGAACCTACGAGCAGTACTTC.

The J gene is TRBJ2-7, the V gene TRBV27, with D maybe TRBD1 (5 bases). Looked up from germline, CDR1 is MNHEY and CDR2 is SMNVEV (reference sequence). Trimming removed 9 bases at V and 4 bases at J, with 13 bases between. The CDR3 consists of 12 residues. The CDR3 DNA reads TGTGCCAGAATTAAACAGGAGTACGAGCAGTACTTC. Translated, it gives CARIKQEYEQYF.

The V and J genes are TRBV4-1 and TRBJ2-2, with 7 nucleotides matching TRBD2. The V and J ends lost 1 base and 4 bases, in that order; junction bases with no gene match: 6. The CDR3 has 16 residues. From germline, CDR1 is MGHRA and CDR2 YSYEKL. The CDR3 spells CASSQGIKRGTGELFF. The CDR3 nucleotides read TGCGCCAGCAGCCAAGGAATCAAGCGGGGCACCGGGGAGCTGTTTTTT.

In its sample, this clone was seen a few times. The CDR3 DNA reads as TGTGCCAGCAGCCCACTCCCAAATGGGGGCAGGGAAAAACTGTTTTTT. It codes for CASSPLPNGGREKLFF. The chain recombines TRBV7-9 with TRBJ1-4; maybe TRBD1 (6 bases). The germline V gene has CDR1 SEHNR and CDR2 FQNEAQ (reference sequence). The CDR3 sequence is 16 residues long. Trimming took off 5 bases at V and 8 bases at J, with 21 bases between the two ends.

This chain uses TRBV7-6 with TRBJ2-5; 10 bases are a match to TRBD1. In germline, CDR1 is SGHVS, CDR2 FNYEAQ. With 5 bases clipped from V and 4 bases from J, the junction kept 7 bases outside the gene matches. The CDR3 is made up of 15 amino acids. CDR3 DNA sequence: TGTGCCAGCAGCCGGGGACAGGGGTTGAGAGAGACCCAGTACTTC. Translating it yields CASSRGQGLRETQYF.